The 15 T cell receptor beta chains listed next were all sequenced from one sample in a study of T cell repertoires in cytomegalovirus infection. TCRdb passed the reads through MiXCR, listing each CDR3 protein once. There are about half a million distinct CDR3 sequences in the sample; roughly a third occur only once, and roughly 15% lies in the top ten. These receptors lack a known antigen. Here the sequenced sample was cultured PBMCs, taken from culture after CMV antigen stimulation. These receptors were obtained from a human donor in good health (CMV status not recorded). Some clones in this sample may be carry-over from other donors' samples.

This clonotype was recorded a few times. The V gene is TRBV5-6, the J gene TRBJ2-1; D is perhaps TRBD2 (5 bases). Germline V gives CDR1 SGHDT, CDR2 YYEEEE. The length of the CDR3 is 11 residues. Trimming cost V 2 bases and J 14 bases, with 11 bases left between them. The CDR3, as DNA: TGTGCCAGCAGCTTCCGGGAAACGAAGTTCTTC. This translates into CASSFRETKFF. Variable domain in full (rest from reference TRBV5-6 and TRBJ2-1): DAGVTQSPTHLIKTRGQQVTLRCSPKSGHDTVSWYQQALGQGPQFIFQYYEEEERQRGNFPDRFSGHQFPNYSSELNVNALLLGDSALYLCASSFRETKFFGPGTRLTVL.

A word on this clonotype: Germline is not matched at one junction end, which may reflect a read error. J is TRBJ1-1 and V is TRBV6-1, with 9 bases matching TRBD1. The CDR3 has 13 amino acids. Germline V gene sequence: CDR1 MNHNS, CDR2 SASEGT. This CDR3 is CASRLTGGTEDFF. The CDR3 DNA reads TGTGCCAGCAGGCTAACAGGGGGCACTGAAGATTTCTTT.

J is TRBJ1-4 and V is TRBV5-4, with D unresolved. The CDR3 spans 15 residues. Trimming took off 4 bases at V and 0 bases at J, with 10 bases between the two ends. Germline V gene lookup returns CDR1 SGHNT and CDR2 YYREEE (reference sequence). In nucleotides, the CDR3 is TGTGCCAGCAGCCTGGGAGGCTCAACTAATGAAAAACTGTTTTTT. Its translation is CASSLGGSTNEKLFF.

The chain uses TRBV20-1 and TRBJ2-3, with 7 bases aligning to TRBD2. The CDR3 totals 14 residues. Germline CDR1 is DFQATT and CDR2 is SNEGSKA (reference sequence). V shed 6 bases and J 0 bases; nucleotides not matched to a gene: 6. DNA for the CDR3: TGCAGTGCCCCGAGAGCGGGAAGCACAGATACGCAGTATTTT. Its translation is CSAPRAGSTDTQYF.

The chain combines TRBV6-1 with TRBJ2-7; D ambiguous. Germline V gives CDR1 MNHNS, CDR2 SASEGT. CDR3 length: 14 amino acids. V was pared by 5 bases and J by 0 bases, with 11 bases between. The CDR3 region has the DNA TGTGCCAGCAGTATCGACGGGTACTCCTACGAGCAGTACGTC. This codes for CASSIDGYSYEQYV.

The CDR3 bases are TGTGCCAGCAGCTCACAGGGGGGACACACTGAAGCTTTCTTT. Protein: CASSSQGGHTEAFF. V gene TRBV7-3 combines with J gene TRBJ1-1; 8 bases are shared with TRBD1. Looked up from germline, CDR1 is SGHTA and CDR2 is FQGTGA. The CDR3 is 14 residues long. Trimming cost V 4 bases and J 3 bases; bases outside gene matches: 4. Looking up the rest from reference TRBV7-3 and TRBJ1-1 gives the full variable domain: GAGVSQTPSNKVTEKGKYVELRCDPISGHTALYWYRQSLGQGPEFLIYFQGTGAADDSGLPNDRFFAVRPEGSVSTLKIQRTERGDSAVYLCASSSQGGHTEAFFGQGTRLTVV.

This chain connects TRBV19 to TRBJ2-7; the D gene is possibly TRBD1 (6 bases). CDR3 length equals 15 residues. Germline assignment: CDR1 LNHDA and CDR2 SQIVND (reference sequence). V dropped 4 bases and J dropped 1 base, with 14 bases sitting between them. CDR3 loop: CASSTDRISSYEQYF. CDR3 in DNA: TGTGCCAGTAGTACAGACAGGATTTCATCCTACGAGCAGTACTTC.

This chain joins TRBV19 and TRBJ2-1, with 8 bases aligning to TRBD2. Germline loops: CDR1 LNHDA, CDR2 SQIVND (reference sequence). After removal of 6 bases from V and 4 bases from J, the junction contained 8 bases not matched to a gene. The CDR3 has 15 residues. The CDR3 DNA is TGTGCCAGTAGATTAGGACTAGCCCGGTACAATGAGCAGTTCTTC. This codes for CASRLGLARYNEQFF.

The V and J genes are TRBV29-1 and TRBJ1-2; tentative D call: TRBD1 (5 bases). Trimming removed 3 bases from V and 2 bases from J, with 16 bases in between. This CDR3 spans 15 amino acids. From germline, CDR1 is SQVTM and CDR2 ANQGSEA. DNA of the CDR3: TGCAGCGTTGAGGGGGGAGACTACCTGAACTATGGCTACACCTTC. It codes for CSVEGGDYLNYGYTF.

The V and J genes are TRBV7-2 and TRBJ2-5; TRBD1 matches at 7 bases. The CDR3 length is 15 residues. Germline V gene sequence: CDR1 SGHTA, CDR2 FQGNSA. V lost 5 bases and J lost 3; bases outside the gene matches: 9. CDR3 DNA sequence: TGTGCCAGCAGCCGTAACAGGGGTGAGGAAGAGACCCAGTACTTC. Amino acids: CASSRNRGEEETQYF. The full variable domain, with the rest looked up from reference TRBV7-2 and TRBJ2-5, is GAGVSQSPSNKVTEKGKDVELRCDPISGHTALYWYRQSLGQGLEFLIYFQGNSAPDKSGLPSDRFSAERTGGSVSTLTIQRTQQEDSAVYLCASSRNRGEEETQYFGPGTRLLVL.

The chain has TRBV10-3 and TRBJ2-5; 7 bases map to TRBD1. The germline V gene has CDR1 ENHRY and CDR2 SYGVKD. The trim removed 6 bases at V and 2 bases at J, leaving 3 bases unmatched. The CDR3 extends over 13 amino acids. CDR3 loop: CAIRGTAQETQYF. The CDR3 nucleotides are TGTGCCATCAGGGGGACAGCTCAAGAGACCCAGTACTTC.

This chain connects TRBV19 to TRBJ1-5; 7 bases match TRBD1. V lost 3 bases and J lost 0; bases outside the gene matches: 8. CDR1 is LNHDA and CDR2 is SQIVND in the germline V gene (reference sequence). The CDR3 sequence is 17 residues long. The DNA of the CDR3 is TGTGCCAGTAGTATTACAGGGGACGCCGATAGCAATCAGCCCCAGCATTTT. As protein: CASSITGDADSNQPQHF. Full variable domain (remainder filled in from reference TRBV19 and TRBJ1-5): DGGITQSPKYLFRKEGQNVTLSCEQNLNHDAMYWYRQDPGQGLRLIYYSQIVNDFQKGDIAEGYSVSREKKESFPLTVTSAQKNPTAFYLCASSITGDADSNQPQHFGDGTRLSIL.

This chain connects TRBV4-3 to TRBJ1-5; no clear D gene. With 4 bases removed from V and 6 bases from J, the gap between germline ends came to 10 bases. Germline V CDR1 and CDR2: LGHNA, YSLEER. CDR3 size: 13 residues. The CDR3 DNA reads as TGCGCCAGCAGCCCTAAGGTGGGTCAGCCCCAGCATTTT. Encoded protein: CASSPKVGQPQHF.

CDR3 nucleotide sequence: TGTGCCAGCAGCCACAGTTGGGGGACTAGCGCCTCGGAGCAGTACGTC. Amino acids: CASSHSWGTSASEQYV. This chain links TRBV11-2 with TRBJ2-7; 10 nucleotides match TRBD2. The CDR3 covers 16 residues. The germline V gene encodes CDR1 SGHAT and CDR2 FQNNGV. J was trimmed by 7 bases and V by 5 bases; bases with no gene match: 14.

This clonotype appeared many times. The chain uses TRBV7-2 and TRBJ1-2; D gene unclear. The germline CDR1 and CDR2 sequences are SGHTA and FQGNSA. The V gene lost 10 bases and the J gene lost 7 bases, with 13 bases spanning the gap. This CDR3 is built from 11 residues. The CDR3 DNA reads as TGTGCCACCGCAGAGCAGTTTGGCTACACCTTC. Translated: CATAEQFGYTF.